This record covers a single T cell receptor (beta chain). Its target antigen remains unknown. No base qualities exist here, and no much larger clone lies one base off it. This entry is derived from a study of blood T cell repertoires in COVID-19 (TCRdb year 2020). A note on the overall study: Samples covering the acute and convalescent phases of COVID-19 were provided by collaborators in the United States, Italy and Spain. The prospective study material was composed of cDNA or gDNA derived from T cells, B-cell-depleted T cells, or PBMCs. The dataset comprised deeply sampled blood TCRbeta repertoires from subjects exposed to, actively infected with, or recovered from COVID-19. The repertoires were released in a freely available public database meant as a resource for research on the immune response to SARS-CoV-2. Samples were obtained from the ongoing ImmuneRACE study (first 160 participants) and from 1,000 to 1,500 subjects provided by 6 global collaborators. A de-identified subject ID, COVID-19 status, age in years and sex were almost always included in the sample metadata. Where HLA class I and class II types were available, the types were taken from metadata supplied by the sample provider, not from assay-based typing.

The full study reports these points: Clinical and demographic metadata were provided uncurated, with the amount varying by source and participant.

The CDR3 covers 12 residues, taking in both the cysteine and the phenylalanine. The kept DNA is CDR3 alone, 36 bases in frame from the first base. The germline V gene supplies CDR1 SGHAT and CDR2 FQNNGV. V is clipped by 6 bases and J by 10 bases, and the sequence between their germline boundaries is 13 bases long. The immunoSEQ Assay, a bias-controlled multiplex PCR, was used to amplify TCRbeta CDR3 regions from genomic DNA. Per the authors' processing: The number of nucleated cells in each sample was estimated from the amplification of reference gene primers within the assay. To quantify the absolute abundance of each unique TCRbeta CDR3 rearrangement, sequence reads were collapsed and filtered. For each sample, productive Simpson clonality was calculated by taking the square root of Simpson's diversity index across productive rearrangements. TCRdb mirrors the immuneACCESS table, restricted to in-frame sequences. Some clones are absent from its copies; in checked studies, under half trace to an unresolved V gene, and the reason for the others is unknown. V, J and clone size were drawn from that table, and D and trimming were deduced from the DNA. This sample comprises some 200,000 clones, 80% to 85% of them detected only once. Approximately 2.4% of the sample lies in the top ten.

Collaborating institutions collected whole blood in K2EDTA tubes following their own protocols. For TCRbeta analysis, collaborator samples were shipped as frozen whole blood, as isolated PBMCs, or as DNA extracted from either sample type. This chain joins TRBV11-2 to TRBJ2-1; TRBD2 is a weak D gene call, 5 bases matching. The specimen sequenced was peripheral blood. The source of this sequence is a human donor with acute or convalescent COVID-19. The donor label of this sample is uncertain. The CDR3 reads CASSPARREQFF. In nucleotides, the sequence is TGTGCCAGCAGTCCCGCGAGGAGGGAGCAGTTCTTC. Reference TRBV11-2 and TRBJ2-1 genes cover what lies past the CDR3, so the full variable domain is EAGVAQSPRYKIIEKRQSVAFWCNPISGHATLYWYQQILGQGPKLLIQFQNNGVVDDSQLPKDRFSAERLKGVDSTLKIQPAKLEDSAVYLCASSPARREQFFGPGTRLTVL.